What follows are 26 T cell receptor beta chains derived from one specimen sequenced in a study of T cell responses to AZD1222 COVID-19 vaccine. Clones were read by immunoSEQ multiplex PCR, and TCRdb kept only the in-frame ones, dropping some. The table records more than 150,000 clones, about nine tenths of them present only once. The source material was peripheral blood, sampled 28 days after the second AZD1222 dose. The origin of the receptors is an adult who received the AZD1222 COVID-19 vaccine.

The rearrangement uses TRBV6-6 and TRBJ2-7; 7 bases are shared with TRBD2. Germline CDR1 reads MNHNY; CDR2 reads SVGAGI (reference sequence). The CDR3 covers 16 residues. Unmatched junction bases numbered 9, after V lost 2 bases and J lost 2 bases. CDR3 coding DNA: TGTGCCAGCAGTTACCCTCGAGGCCTAGCGGCCTACGAGCAGTACTTC. The encoded protein is CASSYPRGLAAYEQYF.

This clone appeared once. The chain links TRBV6-5 to TRBJ2-5; 7 bases map to TRBD1. The V gene end was trimmed by 5 bases and the J gene end by 5 bases; junction bases not matched to a gene: 5. Germline V gene data show CDR1 as MNHEY and CDR2 as SVGAGI. The CDR3 sequence is 13 residues long. CDR3 in amino acids: CASSLGGFETQYF. CDR3 DNA: TGTGCCAGCAGTCTAGGGGGCTTCGAGACCCAGTACTTC.

The chain combines TRBV24-1 with TRBJ1-4; 7 bases line up with TRBD1. This CDR3 is 17 amino acids long. With V trimmed by 5 bases and J by 0 bases, 8 bases remained unmatched. Germline V gene sequence: CDR1 KGHDR, CDR2 SFDVKD. The CDR3 DNA sequence: TGTGCCACCAGTGCAGGGGGAGAGATAACAACTAATGAAAAACTGTTTTTT. Amino acid sequence: CATSAGGEITTNEKLFF.

The rearrangement joins TRBV5-1 to TRBJ2-7; the D gene is possibly TRBD2 (5 bases). The germline V and J ends were trimmed by 0 bases and 2 bases, with 9 bases remaining between them. CDR3 size: 14 residues. The V gene's germline CDR1 is SGHRS and CDR2 YFSETQ. The chain's CDR3 is CASSLEGVTYEQYF. CDR3 nucleotides: TGCGCCAGCAGCTTGGAGGGAGTGACCTACGAGCAGTACTTC.

V gene TRBV6-6 combines with J gene TRBJ2-5; perhaps TRBD1 as D (6 bases). This CDR3 contains 14 residues. The V gene lost 8 bases and the J gene lost 1 base, with 14 bases spanning the gap. Germline values: CDR1 MNHNY, CDR2 SVGAGI (reference sequence). The DNA for the CDR3 is TGTGCCAGCGTCTTATCGGACAGCCAAGAGACCCAGTACTTC. The encoded protein is CASVLSDSQETQYF.

In its sample, this clone was seen a few times. This CDR3 reads CASSLELGTGDGYTF. In DNA, the CDR3 is TGTGCCAGCAGCTTGGAACTCGGGACCGGGGATGGCTACACCTTC. The chain has TRBV5-4 and TRBJ1-2, with D maybe TRBD1 (5 bases). The CDR3 contains 15 residues. The V gene's germline CDR1 is SGHNT and CDR2 YYREEE (reference sequence). Trimming took 0 bases from V and 6 from J, leaving 15 bases between them.

This sequence joins TRBV30 and TRBJ2-1; D may be TRBD1 or TRBD2 (9 bases each). From germline, CDR1 is GTSNPN and CDR2 SVGIG (reference sequence). Trimming left V 2 bases short and J 8 bases short, with 31 bases between. The CDR3 has 19 amino acids. The CDR3 bases are TGTGCCTGGAGTAGCGGGACAGGGTTAATAGCGGGAGTGGGTGATGAGCAGTTCTTC. Protein: CAWSSGTGLIAGVGDEQFF.

The chain carries TRBV2 and TRBJ2-2; 9 bases are shared with TRBD1. The ends lost 6 bases at V and 2 bases at J; junction bases unmatched: 7. The CDR3 has 16 residues. Germline CDR1 reads SNHLY; CDR2 reads FYNNEI. CDR3 nucleotides: TGTGCCAGCAGCCTAAGGGGACAGGGTAACACCGGGGAGCTGTTTTTT. Its protein is CASSLRGQGNTGELFF.

The chain joins TRBV7-3 to TRBJ2-1; 12 positions agree with TRBD2. The CDR3 is 16 residues long. J lost 5 bases, V lost 4 bases, and 6 bases had no gene match. The germline V gene encodes CDR1 SGHTA and CDR2 FQGTGA. Here the CDR3 reads CASSSIGLAGHNEQFF. DNA for the CDR3: TGTGCCAGCAGCTCGATCGGACTAGCGGGACACAATGAGCAGTTCTTC.

This chain uses TRBV6-6 with TRBJ1-5; 9 bases fit TRBD1. The germline V gene encodes CDR1 MNHNY and CDR2 SVGAGI (reference sequence). The CDR3 sequence is 14 residues long. Germline trimming cut 6 bases from V and 2 bases from J; bases unmatched to any gene: 2. CDR3 sequence: CASRTGGGNQPQHF. The DNA for the CDR3 is TGTGCCAGCAGGACAGGGGGGGGCAATCAGCCCCAGCATTTT.

The rearrangement uses TRBV2 and TRBJ1-1, with 9 positions matching TRBD1. The trim removed 3 bases at V and 2 bases at J, leaving 10 bases unmatched. The CDR3 runs to 17 residues. Germline lookup yields CDR1 SNHLY and CDR2 FYNNEI. The DNA for the CDR3 is TGTGCCAGCAGTGATGACAGGGGGAGTTGGGGAAACACTGAAGCTTTCTTT. It yields the protein CASSDDRGSWGNTEAFF.

A note on this clone: Other DNA sequences in the sample encode the same CDR3. The rearrangement links TRBV3-1 (or the pseudogene TRBV3-2) to TRBJ2-7; D is uncertain. Germline values: CDR1 LGHDT, CDR2 YNNKEL (reference sequence). The V gene lost 1 base and the J gene lost 6 bases, with 4 bases spanning the gap. The CDR3 is made up of 11 amino acids. The chain's CDR3 is CASSQVSEQYF. CDR3 DNA: TGTGCCAGCAGCCAAGTTTCCGAGCAGTACTTC.

This chain uses TRBV9 with TRBJ1-1; D call uncertain. V lost 1 base and J lost 0, with 10 bases in between. Per germline, CDR1 SGDLS and CDR2 YYNGEE. CDR3 length: 15 residues. The CDR3 DNA follows: TGTGCCAGCAGCGTATCCCCCGGGATGAACACTGAAGCTTTCTTT. Translated: CASSVSPGMNTEAFF. Full variable domain (remainder filled in from reference TRBV9 and TRBJ1-1): DSGVTQTPKHLITATGQRVTLRCSPRSGDLSVYWYQQSLDQGLQFLIQYYNGEERAKGNILERFSAQQFPDLHSELNLSSLELGDSALYFCASSVSPGMNTEAFFGQGTRLTVV.

V is TRBV6-6 and J is TRBJ2-7, with TRBD2 identical over 10 bases. From germline, CDR1 is MNHNY and CDR2 SVGAGI (reference sequence). This CDR3 region has 16 residues. V lost 5 bases and J lost 4; bases outside the gene matches: 11. CDR3 amino acids: CASSTLGAGGKYEQYF. Here the CDR3 DNA reads TGTGCCAGCAGTACCCTCGGAGCGGGAGGGAAGTACGAGCAGTACTTC.

J is TRBJ1-6 and V is TRBV21-1. TRBV21-1 is assigned pseudogene status. This CDR3 region has 13 residues. The CDR3 nucleotides read TGTGCCAGCAGCAAAGGGCGGATTTCACCCCTCCACTTT. This codes for CASSKGRISPLHF.

The chain joins TRBV3-1 (or the pseudogene TRBV3-2) to TRBJ2-2, with D tentatively TRBD2 (6 bases). The V end was cut by 9 bases, the J end by 4 bases, with 21 bases between. Germline V gene lookup returns CDR1 LGHDT and CDR2 YNNKEL (reference sequence). CDR3 length: 16 residues. CDR3 region: CARGGKGPAGTGELFF. DNA for the CDR3: TGTGCCAGAGGAGGGAAGGGGCCCGCGGGCACCGGGGAGCTGTTTTTT.

This chain uses TRBV10-3 with TRBJ1-2, with TRBD1 identical over 9 bases. V lost 6 bases and J lost 2; bases outside the gene matches: 7. Germline CDR1 ENHRY, CDR2 SYGVKD. The CDR3 contains 15 residues. The CDR3 bases are TGTGCCATCAGCACTACAGGGGGCGAGAACTATGGCTACACCTTC. It encodes CAISTTGGENYGYTF.

This sequence joins TRBV18 and TRBJ2-2; D possibly corresponds to TRBD1 (5 bases). The CDR3 extends over 16 amino acids. Germline CDR1 reads KGHSH; CDR2 reads LQKENI. V was trimmed by 3 bases and J by 4 bases, leaving 15 bases between them. In DNA form, the CDR3 reads TGTGCCAGCTCACCGAATGGGGCGCATGGCACCGGGGAGCTGTTTTTT. Amino acid sequence: CASSPNGAHGTGELFF.

This chain joins TRBV18 and TRBJ2-3, with a tentative D call TRBD2 (6 bases). Trimming shortened V by 6 bases and J by 0 bases, and 19 bases separated the two germline ends. Germline assignment: CDR1 KGHSH and CDR2 LQKENI. CDR3 size: 17 residues. The CDR3 coding sequence is TGTGCCAGCTCCCCCGGACTACCCAAGTCTAGCACAGATACGCAGTATTTT. This sequence encodes CASSPGLPKSSTDTQYF.

The V gene is TRBV19, the J gene TRBJ2-1; 9 bases align to TRBD1. The J segment lost 3 bases and the V segment lost 7 bases, leaving 1 base of the junction unmatched. The CDR3 extends over 13 amino acids. Germline-derived CDR1 and CDR2 are LNHDA and SQIVND (reference sequence). In nucleotides, the CDR3 is TGTGCCAGTAAGGGACAGGGCTACAATGAGCAGTTCTTC. This gives the protein CASKGQGYNEQFF.

This rearrangement joins TRBV29-1 to TRBJ1-2, with D hard to call. Germline V gene sequence: CDR1 SQVTM, CDR2 ANQGSEA. The CDR3 runs to 13 residues. V lost 3 bases and J lost 5, with 13 bases in between. The CDR3 nucleotides are TGCAGCGTTGAGTGGGCCAGTCCGTATGGCTACACCTTC. This sequence encodes CSVEWASPYGYTF. Full variable domain (outside the CDR3, taken from reference TRBV29-1 and TRBJ1-2): SAVISQKPSRDICQRGTSLTIQCQVDSQVTMMFWYRQQPGQSLTLIATANQGSEATYESGFVIDKFPISRPNLTFSTLTVSNMSPEDSSIYLCSVEWASPYGYTFGSGTRLTVV.

This chain connects TRBV28 to TRBJ1-3, with D perhaps TRBD1 (6 bases). The CDR3 contains 17 residues. Germline CDR1 and CDR2: MDHEN and SYDVKM. Trimming took 5 bases from V and 0 from J, leaving 17 bases between them. As DNA, the CDR3 is TGTGCCAGCAGTGCCCAGGGGACCTACTTCTCTGGAAACACCATATATTTT. This sequence encodes CASSAQGTYFSGNTIYF.

CDR3 amino acids: CASWGSGYGYTF. The CDR3 region has the DNA TGTGCCAGTTGGGGGTCGGGCTATGGCTACACCTTC. The chain employs TRBV12-3 or TRBV12-4 and TRBJ1-2; TRBD1 is a possible D gene (5 bases). The CDR3 length is 12 residues. The ends were cut back, 9 bases at V and 4 bases at J, with 12 bases in the middle.

The chain has TRBV19 and TRBJ2-5; 7 nucleotides match TRBD1. The CDR3 runs to 13 residues. Per germline, CDR1 LNHDA and CDR2 SQIVND (reference sequence). With 4 bases clipped from V and 6 bases from J, the junction kept 5 bases outside the gene matches. The CDR3 DNA follows: TGTGCCAGTAGTACCGGGACAGCAAAGACCCAGTACTTC. Protein: CASSTGTAKTQYF. The variable domain in full, completed from reference TRBV19 and TRBJ2-5, reads DGGITQSPKYLFRKEGQNVTLSCEQNLNHDAMYWYRQDPGQGLRLIYYSQIVNDFQKGDIAEGYSVSREKKESFPLTVTSAQKNPTAFYLCASSTGTAKTQYFGPGTRLLVL.

The chain joins TRBV10-3 to TRBJ1-1; D ambiguous. V shed 8 bases and J shed 1 base, with 11 bases lying between them. Per the germline V gene, CDR1 is ENHRY and CDR2 is SYGVKD. This CDR3 is built from 13 residues. In DNA form, the CDR3 reads TGTGCCATCGGCGGGAGCCCGAACACTGAAGCTTTCTTT. Amino acid sequence: CAIGGSPNTEAFF.

The V gene is TRBV12-3 or TRBV12-4, the J gene TRBJ1-2; 7 nucleotides agree with TRBD1. The CDR3 spans 13 residues. V shed 2 bases and J 4 bases; nucleotides not matched to a gene: 1. CDR3 nucleotide sequence: TGTGCCAGCAGTTTACGACAGGGCTATGGCTACACCTTC. As protein: CASSLRQGYGYTF.